This paragraph covers one T cell receptor beta chain sequence. Its specificity is not known. The sample comes from a study of T cell responses to AZD1222 COVID-19 vaccine. Study-wide points: Of spike-specific TCRs, nearly half reportedly target regions left unmutated in variants. CD4 TCRs linked to vaccination spanned spike, dominating at 160-218 and 743-854. Females outnumbered males among donors, who were mostly white British; clonal diversity was possibly underestimated. Among AZD1222 vaccinees, only five to seven were seropositive at baseline.

The CDR3 runs 15 residues. The V and J ends lost 1 base and 7 bases, in that order; junction bases with no gene match: 8. Germline-derived CDR1 and CDR2 are SGHVS and FNYEAQ. Libraries were prepared by immunoSEQ multiplex PCR; TCRdb keeps only in-frame clonotypes and omits some of them. The table records approximately 76,000 clones, approximately 90% of them present only once. The genes are TRBV7-6 and TRBJ2-7, with TRBD2 identical over 9 bases. This TCR came from an adult in good health. Here the sequenced sample was peripheral blood, taken on day 0 of MenACWY control vaccination. CDR3 bases: TGTGCCAGCAGCTTAGTGACTAGCGGTGAGGGGGAGCAGTACTTC. Amino acid sequence: CASSLVTSGEGEQYF.